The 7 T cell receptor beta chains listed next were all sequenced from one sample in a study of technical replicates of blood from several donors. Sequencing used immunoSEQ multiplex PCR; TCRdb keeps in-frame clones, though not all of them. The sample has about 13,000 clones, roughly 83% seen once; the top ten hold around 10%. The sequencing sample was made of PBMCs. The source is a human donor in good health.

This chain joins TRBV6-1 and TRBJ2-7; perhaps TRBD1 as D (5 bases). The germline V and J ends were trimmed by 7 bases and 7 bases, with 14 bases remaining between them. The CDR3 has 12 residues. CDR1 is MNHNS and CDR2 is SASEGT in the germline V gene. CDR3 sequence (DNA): TGTGCCAGCACCCTAAGACCAGGGGAGCAGTACTTC. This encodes CASTLRPGEQYF.

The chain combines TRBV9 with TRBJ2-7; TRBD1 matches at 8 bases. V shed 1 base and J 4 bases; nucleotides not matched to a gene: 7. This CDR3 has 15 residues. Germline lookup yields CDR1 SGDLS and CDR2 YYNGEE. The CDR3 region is CASSVYGQGEYEQYF. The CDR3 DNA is TGTGCCAGCAGCGTATACGGACAGGGCGAGTACGAGCAGTACTTC.

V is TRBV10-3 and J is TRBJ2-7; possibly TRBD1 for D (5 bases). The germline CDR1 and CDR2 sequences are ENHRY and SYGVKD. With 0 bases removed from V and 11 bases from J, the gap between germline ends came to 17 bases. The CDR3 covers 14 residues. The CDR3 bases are TGTGCCATCAGTGAGTCTAAGACAGATACCAGCAAGTACTTC. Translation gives CAISESKTDTSKYF.

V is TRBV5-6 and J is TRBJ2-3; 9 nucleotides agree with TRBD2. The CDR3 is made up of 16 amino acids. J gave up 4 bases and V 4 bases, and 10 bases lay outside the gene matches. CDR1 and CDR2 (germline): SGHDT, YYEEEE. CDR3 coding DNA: TGTGCCAGCAGCCTGTTAGCGGGGGCTGGAGCAGATACGCAGTATTTT. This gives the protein CASSLLAGAGADTQYF. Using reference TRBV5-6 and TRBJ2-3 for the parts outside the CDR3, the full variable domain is DAGVTQSPTHLIKTRGQQVTLRCSPKSGHDTVSWYQQALGQGPQFIFQYYEEEERQRGNFPDRFSGHQFPNYSSELNVNALLLGDSALYLCASSLLAGAGADTQYFGPGTRLTVL.

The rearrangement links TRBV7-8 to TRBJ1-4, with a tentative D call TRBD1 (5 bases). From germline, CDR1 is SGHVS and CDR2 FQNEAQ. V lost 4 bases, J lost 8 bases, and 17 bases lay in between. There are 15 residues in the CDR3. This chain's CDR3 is CASSSLVGGGEKLFF. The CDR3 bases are TGTGCCAGCAGCTCCCTCGTCGGGGGAGGCGAAAAACTGTTTTTT.

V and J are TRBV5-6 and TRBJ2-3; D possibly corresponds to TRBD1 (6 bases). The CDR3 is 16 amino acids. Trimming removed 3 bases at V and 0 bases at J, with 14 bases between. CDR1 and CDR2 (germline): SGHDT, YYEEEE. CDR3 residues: CASSYSGQSSTDTQYF. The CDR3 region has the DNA TGTGCCAGCAGCTACTCGGGACAATCTAGCACAGATACGCAGTATTTT.

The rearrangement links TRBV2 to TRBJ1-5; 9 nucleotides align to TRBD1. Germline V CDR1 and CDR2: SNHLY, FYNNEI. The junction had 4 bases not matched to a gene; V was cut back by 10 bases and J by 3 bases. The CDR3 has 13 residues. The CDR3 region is CATGTGHNQPQHF. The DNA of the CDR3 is TGTGCCACCGGGACAGGGCACAATCAGCCCCAGCATTTT.